These 5 T cell receptor beta chains came from one sample sequenced in a study of blood T cell repertoires in COVID-19. TCRdb's table, derived via immunoSEQ multiplex PCR, lists solely in-frame clones and lacks some. The data hold more than 95,000 clones, with 85% to 90% observed a single time. Sequenced sample: peripheral blood. The receptors originated from a human donor in a cohort sampled during active COVID-19.

The J gene is TRBJ2-3, the V gene TRBV19, with D possibly being TRBD2 (6 bases). CDR1 LNHDA and CDR2 SQIVND come from the germline V gene (reference sequence). V was clipped by 7 bases and J by 8 bases, with 22 bases between them. This CDR3 is 15 amino acids long. CDR3 DNA: TGTGCCAGTAAACCTGGGACCGCAGCGGGCGGTACGCAGTATTTT. Its protein is CASKPGTAAGGTQYF.

V and J are TRBV28 and TRBJ2-1, with TRBD2 matching 14 bases. Germline V gene data show CDR1 as MDHEN and CDR2 as SYDVKM. V was clipped by 9 bases and J by 12 bases; unmatched bases: 13. This CDR3 has 15 residues. CDR3 in amino acids: CASLMRGLAGVGQFF. The DNA of the CDR3 is TGTGCCAGTCTCATGCGGGGACTAGCGGGGGTTGGGCAGTTCTTC.

The chain has TRBV18 and TRBJ2-7, with D perhaps TRBD1 (6 bases). CDR3 length: 12 residues. Between the trimmed V and J ends, which lost 9 bases and 2 bases, there was a span of 11 bases. Germline lookup yields CDR1 KGHSH and CDR2 LQKENI. The DNA of the CDR3 is TGTGCCAGTACACAGGGACCCTACGAGCAGTACTTC. Its translation is CASTQGPYEQYF. The full variable domain, rest sourced from reference TRBV18 and TRBJ2-7, is NAGVMQNPRHLVRRRGQEARLRCSPMKGHSHVYWYRQLPEEGLKFMVYLQKENIIDESGMPKERFSAEFPKEGPSILRIQQVVRGDSAAYFCASTQGPYEQYFGPGTRLTVT.

J is TRBJ2-7 and V is TRBV13, with D perhaps matching TRBD2 (5 bases). CDR1 and CDR2 (germline): PRHDT, FYEKMQ (reference sequence). Trimming shortened V by 0 bases and J by 4 bases, and 13 bases separated the two germline ends. This CDR3 has 15 residues. The CDR3 DNA follows: TGTGCCAGCAGCTTAGGGGCAGGAGGCGATTACGAGCAGTACTTC. As protein: CASSLGAGGDYEQYF.

The table lists this clone with many counts. The gene calls are TRBV7-6 and TRBJ2-2; 7 nucleotides line up with TRBD2. The length of the CDR3 is 17 residues. In germline, CDR1 is SGHVS, CDR2 FNYEAQ. The trim removed 1 base at V and 6 bases at J, leaving 11 bases unmatched. The CDR3 protein is CASSLGFSGTDSGELFF. CDR3 in DNA: TGTGCCAGCAGCTTAGGGTTCAGCGGGACCGACTCCGGGGAGCTGTTTTTT. The full variable domain, its missing parts supplied by reference TRBV7-6 and TRBJ2-2, is GAGVSQSPRYKVTKRGQDVALRCDPISGHVSLYWYRQALGQGPEFLTYFNYEAQQDKSGLPNDRFSAERPEGSISTLTIQRTEQRDSAMYRCASSLGFSGTDSGELFFGEGSRLTVL.